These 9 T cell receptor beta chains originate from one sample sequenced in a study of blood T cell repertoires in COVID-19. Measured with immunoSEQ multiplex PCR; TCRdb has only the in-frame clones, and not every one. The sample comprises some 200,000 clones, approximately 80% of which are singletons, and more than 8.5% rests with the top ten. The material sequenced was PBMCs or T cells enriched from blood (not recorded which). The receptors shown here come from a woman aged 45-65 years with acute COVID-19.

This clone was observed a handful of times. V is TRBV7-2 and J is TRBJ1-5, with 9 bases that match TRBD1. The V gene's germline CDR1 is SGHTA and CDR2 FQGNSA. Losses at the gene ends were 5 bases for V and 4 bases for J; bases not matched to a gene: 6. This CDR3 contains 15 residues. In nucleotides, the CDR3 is TGTGCCAGCAGCCCGGGACAGGGATGGAATCAGCCCCAGCATTTT. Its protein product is CASSPGQGWNQPQHF.

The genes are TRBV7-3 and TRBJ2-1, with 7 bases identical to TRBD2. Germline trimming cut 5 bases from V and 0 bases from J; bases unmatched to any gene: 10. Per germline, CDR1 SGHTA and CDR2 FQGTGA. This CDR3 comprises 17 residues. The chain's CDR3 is CASSSQVGGSSYNEQFF. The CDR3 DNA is TGTGCCAGCAGCAGTCAAGTTGGCGGGAGCTCCTACAATGAGCAGTTCTTC.

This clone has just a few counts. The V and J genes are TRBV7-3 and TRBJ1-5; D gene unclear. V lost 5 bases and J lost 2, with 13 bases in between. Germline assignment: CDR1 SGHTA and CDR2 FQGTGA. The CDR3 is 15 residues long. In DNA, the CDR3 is TGTGCCAGCAGCACCCGAGCGTGGCGCAATCAGCCCCAGCATTTT. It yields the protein CASSTRAWRNQPQHF.

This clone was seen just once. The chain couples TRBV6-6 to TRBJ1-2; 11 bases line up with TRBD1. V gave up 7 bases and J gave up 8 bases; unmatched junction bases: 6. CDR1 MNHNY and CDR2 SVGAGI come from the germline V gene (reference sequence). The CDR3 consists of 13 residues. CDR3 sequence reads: CASTGQGAGGYTF. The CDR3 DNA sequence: TGTGCCAGCACCGGACAGGGGGCGGGGGGCTACACCTTC.

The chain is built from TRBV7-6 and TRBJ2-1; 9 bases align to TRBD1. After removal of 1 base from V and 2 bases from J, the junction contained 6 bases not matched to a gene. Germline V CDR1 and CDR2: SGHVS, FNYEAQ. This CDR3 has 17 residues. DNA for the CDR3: TGTGCCAGCAGCTTAGAAGGGTGGGACAGGGCCTACAATGAGCAGTTCTTC. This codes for CASSLEGWDRAYNEQFF.

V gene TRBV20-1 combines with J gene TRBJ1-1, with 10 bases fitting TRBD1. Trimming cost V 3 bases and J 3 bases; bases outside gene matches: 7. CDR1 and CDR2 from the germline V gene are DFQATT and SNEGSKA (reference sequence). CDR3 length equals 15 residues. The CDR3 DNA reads TGCAGTGCTAGTTCTACTGGGACAGGGGACACTGAAGCTTTCTTT. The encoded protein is CSASSTGTGDTEAFF.

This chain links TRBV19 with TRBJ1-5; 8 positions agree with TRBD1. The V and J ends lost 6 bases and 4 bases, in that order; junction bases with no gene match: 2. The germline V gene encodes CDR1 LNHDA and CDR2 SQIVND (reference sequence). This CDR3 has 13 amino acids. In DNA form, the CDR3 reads TGTGCCAGTAGGGACAGGGATAATCAGCCCCAGCATTTT. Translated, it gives CASRDRDNQPQHF.

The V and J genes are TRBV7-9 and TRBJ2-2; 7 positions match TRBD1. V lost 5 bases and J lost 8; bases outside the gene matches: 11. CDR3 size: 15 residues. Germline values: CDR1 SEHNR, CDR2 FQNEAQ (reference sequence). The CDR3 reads CASSPQGPQGGELFF. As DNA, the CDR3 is TGTGCCAGCAGCCCACAGGGGCCCCAGGGAGGGGAGCTGTTTTTT.

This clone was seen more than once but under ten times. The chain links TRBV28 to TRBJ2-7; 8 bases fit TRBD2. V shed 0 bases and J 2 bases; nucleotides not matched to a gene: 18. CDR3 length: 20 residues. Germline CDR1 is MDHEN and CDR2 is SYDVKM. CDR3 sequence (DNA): TGTGCCAGCAGTTTATGGGACGGAGGGAAGGCTAGCGGGCGAACCTACGAGCAGTACTTC. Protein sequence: CASSLWDGGKASGRTYEQYF.